The 21 T cell receptor beta chains presented below share a single source sample, sequenced in a study of T-cell reconstitution after alpha-beta-depleted transplantation in children. Unique molecular identifiers tagged the TCRbeta library. TCRdb processed the PCR reads anew with MiXCR; each CDR3 protein has one entry. The sample lists about 470,000 distinct CDR3 sequences, 43% seen once, with under 30% in the top ten. The starting material was PBMCs, obtained before TCRalphabeta/CD19-depleted stem cell transplant. All receptors derive from a girl between 2 and 10 years old with aplastic anemia, due to receive a stem cell transplant.

This clonotype appeared a few times. This sequence joins TRBV18 and TRBJ2-5, with unresolved D. Germline V gene lookup returns CDR1 KGHSH and CDR2 LQKENI. The V end lost 6 bases, the J end lost 5 bases, and 13 bases lay between the germline ends. The CDR3 contains 13 residues. Here the CDR3 DNA reads TGTGCCAGCTCTTCCTTGAATAGGGAGACCCAGTACTTC. Translated, it gives CASSSLNRETQYF.

The gene calls are TRBV29-1 and TRBJ2-1; 8 bases line up with TRBD1. The J segment lost 6 bases and the V segment lost 1 base, leaving 8 bases of the junction unmatched. Germline lookup yields CDR1 SQVTM and CDR2 ANQGSEA. The CDR3 contains 15 residues. The CDR3 loop is CSVEGWQGAGNEQFF. DNA for the CDR3: TGCAGCGTTGAAGGTTGGCAGGGGGCCGGCAATGAGCAGTTCTTC.

There are many counts of this clonotype. This chain uses TRBV12-3 or TRBV12-4 with TRBJ2-2, with a weak D call TRBD1 (6 bases). The germline V and J ends were trimmed by 6 bases and 3 bases, with 11 bases remaining between them. The CDR3 has 14 amino acids. CDR3 nucleotide sequence: TGTGCCAGCAGCGACAGGTTAGACACCGGGGAGCTGTTTTTT. The encoded protein is CASSDRLDTGELFF.

The chain is built from TRBV5-1 and TRBJ2-3, with 7 bases lining up with TRBD1. The CDR3 consists of 16 residues. Germline assignment: CDR1 SGHRS and CDR2 YFSETQ. After removal of 2 bases from V and 2 bases from J, the junction contained 8 bases not matched to a gene. The CDR3 loop is CASSFRDSIITDTQYF. The CDR3 DNA follows: TGCGCCAGCAGCTTCCGGGACAGTATAATCACAGATACGCAGTATTTT.

The rearrangement uses TRBV20-1 and TRBJ2-6, with D possibly being TRBD1 (7 bases). This CDR3 comprises 14 residues. Germline assignment: CDR1 DFQATT and CDR2 SNEGSKA (reference sequence). The germline V and J ends were trimmed by 3 bases and 3 bases, with 9 bases remaining between them. CDR3 region: CSASQGGGANVLTF. The CDR3 bases are TGCAGTGCTAGCCAGGGGGGTGGGGCCAACGTCCTGACTTTC.

The CDR3, as DNA: TGCAGTGCTAGTCGGGGCGTCGTTTCAACCTACGAGCAGTACTTC. It specifies CSASRGVVSTYEQYF. The V and J genes are TRBV20-1 and TRBJ2-7, with D perhaps given as TRBD1 or TRBD2 (5 bases each). Germline CDR1 DFQATT, CDR2 SNEGSKA (reference sequence). CDR3 size: 15 residues. Trimming removed 3 bases at V and 2 bases at J, with 17 bases between.

In nucleotides, the CDR3 is TGTGCCAGCAGCTTAAACCCCCGGAGGGACAGTAATCAGCCCCAGCATTTT. Translating it yields CASSLNPRRDSNQPQHF. This chain links TRBV7-3 with TRBJ1-5; 7 bases are shared with TRBD1. With V trimmed by 1 base and J by 4 bases, 10 bases remained unmatched. The CDR3 loop spans 17 amino acids. Germline loops: CDR1 SGHTA, CDR2 FQGTGA.

The CDR3 DNA is TGCGCCAGCAGCCGGGAATTTGGAGGGATCTATGGCTACACCTTC. It translates to CASSREFGGIYGYTF. V gene TRBV5-1 combines with J gene TRBJ1-2; no definite D call. Germline loops: CDR1 SGHRS, CDR2 YFSETQ. V shed 4 bases and J shed 4 bases, with 17 bases lying between them. The CDR3 has 15 amino acids.

This clonotype came up many times. This chain uses TRBV20-1 with TRBJ2-7, with 9 bases lining up with TRBD1. V lost 4 bases and J lost 0; bases outside the gene matches: 7. Per germline, CDR1 DFQATT and CDR2 SNEGSKA (reference sequence). CDR3 length: 15 residues. This CDR3 reads CSAIRSGQGSYEQYF. In DNA form, the CDR3 reads TGCAGTGCTATTCGATCGGGACAGGGCTCCTACGAGCAGTACTTC.

Remarks on this clonotype: A much larger clonotype is one base distant, so this may be a read error. This CDR3 reads CSACGLMTNEQYF. CDR3 bases: TGCAGTGCTTGCGGACTAATGACGAACGAGCAGTACTTC. The V call is TRBV20-1, the J call TRBJ2-7; maybe TRBD2 (6 bases). Trimming removed 5 bases from V and 5 bases from J, with 16 bases in between. This CDR3 is built from 13 residues. CDR1 and CDR2 (germline): DFQATT, SNEGSKA (reference sequence).

This clonotype has at least ten counts. The chain has TRBV4-3 and TRBJ2-2; 9 positions agree with TRBD2. The trim removed 4 bases at V and 6 bases at J, leaving 9 bases unmatched. Germline V CDR1 and CDR2: LGHNA, YSLEER. This CDR3 has 16 amino acids. CDR3 region: CASSPLAGRWAGELFF. The CDR3 coding sequence is TGCGCCAGCAGCCCCCTAGCGGGAAGGTGGGCCGGGGAGCTGTTTTTT.

The chain is built from TRBV3-1 and TRBJ2-1; D may match TRBD1 or TRBD2 (5 bases each). The CDR3 has 15 residues. Germline CDR1 reads LGHDT; CDR2 reads YNNKEL (reference sequence). V lost 2 bases and J 5 bases, leaving 13 bases between the germline ends. The CDR3 DNA sequence: TGTGCCAGCAGCCAACTAGGTGGGACCCACAATGAGCAGTTCTTC. Encoded protein: CASSQLGGTHNEQFF.

This clonotype appeared many times. The rearrangement links TRBV12-3 or TRBV12-4 to TRBJ1-1; a possible D gene is TRBD1 (6 bases). The CDR3 totals 13 residues. The germline V and J ends were trimmed by 2 bases and 3 bases, with 7 bases remaining between them. The CDR3 protein is CASSLKGDTEAFF. As DNA, the CDR3 is TGTGCCAGCAGTTTAAAGGGGGACACTGAAGCTTTCTTT.

This clonotype was counted a few times. The CDR3 sequence: CASSYSSGKRFYEQYF. CDR3 nucleotide sequence: TGTGCCAGCAGTTACTCGAGCGGGAAACGGTTTTACGAGCAGTACTTC. The chain has TRBV6-5 and TRBJ2-7, with 7 bases aligning to TRBD2. V shed 0 bases, J shed 4 bases, and the junction held 9 bases outside the gene matches. The germline V gene encodes CDR1 MNHEY and CDR2 SVGAGI. The CDR3 spans 16 residues.

Many counts were recorded for this clonotype. This chain connects TRBV14 to TRBJ2-1; 8 bases match TRBD2. Germline V gives CDR1 SGHDN, CDR2 FVKESK. Unmatched junction bases numbered 8, after V lost 4 bases and J lost 3 bases. The CDR3 has 16 residues. For the CDR3, the DNA is TGTGCCAGCAGCCGACCTACTAGCGGTCTCTACAATGAGCAGTTCTTC. It encodes CASSRPTSGLYNEQFF.

In its sample, this clonotype was seen a few times. V is TRBV9 and J is TRBJ2-7; D is perhaps TRBD2 (6 bases). Germline-derived CDR1 and CDR2 are SGDLS and YYNGEE. The germline V and J ends were trimmed by 3 bases and 5 bases, with 21 bases remaining between them. This CDR3 has 16 residues. The CDR3 DNA reads TGTGCCAGCAGCGCCGATGGAGGGTCCAGGGTCGACGAGCAGTACTTC. This sequence encodes CASSADGGSRVDEQYF.

There are many counts of this clonotype. The chain uses TRBV29-1 and TRBJ2-6, with unresolved D. V lost 4 bases to trimming and J lost 0 bases, with 4 bases between them. The CDR3 has 13 residues. Germline CDR1 reads SQVTM; CDR2 reads ANQGSEA. The CDR3 coding sequence is TGCAGCGTTGGACTCTCTGGGGCCAACGTCCTGACTTTC. Translated: CSVGLSGANVLTF.

This clonotype came up many times. The J gene is TRBJ2-5, the V gene TRBV6-5; D is unclear. This CDR3 contains 16 residues. Germline V gene data show CDR1 as MNHEY and CDR2 as SVGAGI. V lost 3 bases, J lost 5 bases, and 19 bases lay in between. The CDR3 bases are TGTGCCAGCAGTTATTCGTTCAAATTTGAAGCGGAGACCCAGTACTTC. Protein sequence: CASSYSFKFEAETQYF.

This clonotype was detected only once. This sequence joins TRBV20-1 and TRBJ1-2; a weak D match, TRBD1 (5 bases). The CDR3 covers 14 residues. Germline assignment: CDR1 DFQATT and CDR2 SNEGSKA (reference sequence). Trimming left V 3 bases short and J 5 bases short, with 16 bases between. The CDR3 loop reads CSARRPREIYGYTF. DNA for the CDR3: TGCAGTGCTAGGAGGCCCAGGGAGATTTATGGCTACACCTTC.

V is TRBV9 and J is TRBJ2-7; 9 bases agree with TRBD2. CDR3 size: 14 residues. V lost 4 bases to trimming and J lost 3 bases; unmatched junction nucleotides: 5. Germline V lookup: CDR1 SGDLS, CDR2 YYNGEE. The CDR3 DNA reads TGTGCCAGCAGCCGACTAGCGGACTACTACGAGCAGTACTTC. Translated: CASSRLADYYEQYF.

V gene TRBV20-1 combines with J gene TRBJ2-7, with 7 positions matching TRBD1. The CDR3 covers 12 residues. Trimming removed 3 bases from V and 3 bases from J; junction bases left unmatched: 2. CDR1 is DFQATT, CDR2 SNEGSKA, per germline (reference sequence). The CDR3 reads CSASDRVYEQYF. Here the CDR3 DNA reads TGCAGTGCTAGTGACAGGGTCTACGAGCAGTACTTC.